The entry below describes one T cell receptor beta chain. Systemic immunosuppression or autoimmune disease history was grounds to exclude patients. CDR1 and CDR2 (germline): MNHEY, SVGAGI. The germline V and J ends were trimmed by 8 bases and 2 bases, with 13 bases remaining between them. This CDR3 comprises 14 residues. Method: immunoSEQ multiplex PCR; TCRdb's copy keeps in-frame clones and lacks some. The sample has around 97,000 clones; around 85% are singletons. This record comes from a study of OX40 agonist ivuxolimab in advanced cancers. Across the whole study: Three patients, one with hepatocellular carcinoma and two with cutaneous melanoma, achieved partial responses.

This TCR came from an adult with an advanced solid tumor such as melanoma, head and neck, liver or kidney cancer. V is TRBV6-5 and J is TRBJ2-4, with D perhaps TRBD1 (6 bases). Sequenced here: CD4+ or CD8+ T cells sorted from blood, sampled in a trial of the OX40 agonist ivuxolimab. The CDR3 here is CASWDTGSKNIQYF. The CDR3 nucleotides read TGTGCCAGCTGGGACACGGGGTCCAAAAACATTCAGTACTTC.